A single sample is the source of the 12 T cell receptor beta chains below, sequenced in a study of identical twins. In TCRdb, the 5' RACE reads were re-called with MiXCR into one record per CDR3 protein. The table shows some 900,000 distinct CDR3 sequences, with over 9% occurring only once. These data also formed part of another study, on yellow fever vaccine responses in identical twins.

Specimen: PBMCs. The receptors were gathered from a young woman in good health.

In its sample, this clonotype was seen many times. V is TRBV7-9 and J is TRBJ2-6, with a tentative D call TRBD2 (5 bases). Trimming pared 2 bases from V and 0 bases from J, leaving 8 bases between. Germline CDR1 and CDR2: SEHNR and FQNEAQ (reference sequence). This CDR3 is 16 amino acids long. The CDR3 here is CASSLLGSSGANVLTF. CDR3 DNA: TGTGCCAGCAGCTTACTTGGGAGCTCTGGGGCCAACGTCCTGACTTTC.

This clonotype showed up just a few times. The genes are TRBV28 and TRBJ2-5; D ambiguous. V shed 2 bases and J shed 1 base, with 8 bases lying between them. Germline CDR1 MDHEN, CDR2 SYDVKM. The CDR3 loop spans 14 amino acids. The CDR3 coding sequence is TGTGCCAGCAGTTTAGGGATCTTCCAAGAGACCCAGTACTTC. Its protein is CASSLGIFQETQYF.

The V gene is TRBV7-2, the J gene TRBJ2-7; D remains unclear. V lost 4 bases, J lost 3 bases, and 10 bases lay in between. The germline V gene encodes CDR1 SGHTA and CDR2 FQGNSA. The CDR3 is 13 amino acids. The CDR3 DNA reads TGTGCCAGCAGCTCGCAGACCGGCTACGAGCAGTACTTC. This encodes CASSSQTGYEQYF.

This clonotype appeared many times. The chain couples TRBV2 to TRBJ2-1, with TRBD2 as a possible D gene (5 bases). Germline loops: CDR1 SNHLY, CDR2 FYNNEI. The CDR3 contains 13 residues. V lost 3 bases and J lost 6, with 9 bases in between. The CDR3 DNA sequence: TGTGCCAGCAGTGATCTTGCGGGCAATGAGCAGTTCTTC. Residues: CASSDLAGNEQFF. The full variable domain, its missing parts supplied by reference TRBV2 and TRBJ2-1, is EPEVTQTPSHQVTQMGQEVILRCVPISNHLYFYWYRQILGQKVEFLVSFYNNEISEKSEIFDDQFSVERPDGSNFTLKIRSTKLEDSAMYFCASSDLAGNEQFFGPGTRLTVL.

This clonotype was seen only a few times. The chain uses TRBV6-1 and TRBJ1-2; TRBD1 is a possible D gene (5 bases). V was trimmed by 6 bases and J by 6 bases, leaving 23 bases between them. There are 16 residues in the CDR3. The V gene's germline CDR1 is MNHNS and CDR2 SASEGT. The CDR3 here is CASRPQGSSTNHGYTF. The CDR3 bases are TGTGCCAGCAGACCCCAGGGTTCGAGTACCAACCATGGCTACACCTTC.

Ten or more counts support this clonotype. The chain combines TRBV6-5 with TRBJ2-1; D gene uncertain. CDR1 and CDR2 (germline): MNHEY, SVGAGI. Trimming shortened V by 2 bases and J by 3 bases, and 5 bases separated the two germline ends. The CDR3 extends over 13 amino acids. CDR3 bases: TGTGCCAGCAGTTACGACCACTACAATGAGCAGTTCTTC. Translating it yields CASSYDHYNEQFF.

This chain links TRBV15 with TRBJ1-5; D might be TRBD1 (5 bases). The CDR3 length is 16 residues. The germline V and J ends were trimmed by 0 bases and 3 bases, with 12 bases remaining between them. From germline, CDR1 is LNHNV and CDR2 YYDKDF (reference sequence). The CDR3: CATSRDRSGANQPQHF. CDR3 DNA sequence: TGTGCCACCAGCAGAGATCGATCTGGGGCCAATCAGCCCCAGCATTTT.

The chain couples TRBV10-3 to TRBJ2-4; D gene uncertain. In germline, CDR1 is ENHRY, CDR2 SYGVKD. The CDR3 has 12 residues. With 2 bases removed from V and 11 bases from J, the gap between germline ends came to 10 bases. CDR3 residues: CAISETPSFQYF. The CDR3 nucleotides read TGTGCCATCAGTGAGACGCCATCTTTTCAGTACTTC.

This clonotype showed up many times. For the CDR3, the DNA is TGTGCCAGCAGTTCCCAGCGCGGGACCACAGATACGCAGTATTTT. This codes for CASSSQRGTTDTQYF. The chain carries TRBV12-3 or TRBV12-4 and TRBJ2-3, with a tentative D call TRBD2 (6 bases). Between the trimmed V and J ends, which lost 4 bases and 2 bases, there was a span of 13 bases. This CDR3 is built from 15 residues.

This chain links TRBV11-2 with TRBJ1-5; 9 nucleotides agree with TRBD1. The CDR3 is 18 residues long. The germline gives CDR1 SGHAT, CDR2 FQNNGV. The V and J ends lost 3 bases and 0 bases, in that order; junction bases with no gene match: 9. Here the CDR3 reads CASSFGGQGLYSNQPQHF. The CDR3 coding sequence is TGTGCCAGCAGCTTTGGGGGACAGGGACTTTATAGCAATCAGCCCCAGCATTTT.

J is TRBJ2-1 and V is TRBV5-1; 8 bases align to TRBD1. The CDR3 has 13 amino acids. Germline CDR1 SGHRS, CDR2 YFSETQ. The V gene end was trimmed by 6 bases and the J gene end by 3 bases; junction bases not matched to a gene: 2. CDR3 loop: CASNRGYYNEQFF. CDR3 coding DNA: TGCGCCAGCAACAGGGGGTACTACAATGAGCAGTTCTTC.

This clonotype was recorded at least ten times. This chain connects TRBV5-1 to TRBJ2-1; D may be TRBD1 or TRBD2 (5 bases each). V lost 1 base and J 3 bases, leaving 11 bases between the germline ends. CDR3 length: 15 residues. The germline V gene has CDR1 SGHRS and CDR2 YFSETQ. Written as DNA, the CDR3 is TGCGCCAGCAGCTTGCCTGTGGGGGACTACAATGAGCAGTTCTTC. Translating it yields CASSLPVGDYNEQFF.